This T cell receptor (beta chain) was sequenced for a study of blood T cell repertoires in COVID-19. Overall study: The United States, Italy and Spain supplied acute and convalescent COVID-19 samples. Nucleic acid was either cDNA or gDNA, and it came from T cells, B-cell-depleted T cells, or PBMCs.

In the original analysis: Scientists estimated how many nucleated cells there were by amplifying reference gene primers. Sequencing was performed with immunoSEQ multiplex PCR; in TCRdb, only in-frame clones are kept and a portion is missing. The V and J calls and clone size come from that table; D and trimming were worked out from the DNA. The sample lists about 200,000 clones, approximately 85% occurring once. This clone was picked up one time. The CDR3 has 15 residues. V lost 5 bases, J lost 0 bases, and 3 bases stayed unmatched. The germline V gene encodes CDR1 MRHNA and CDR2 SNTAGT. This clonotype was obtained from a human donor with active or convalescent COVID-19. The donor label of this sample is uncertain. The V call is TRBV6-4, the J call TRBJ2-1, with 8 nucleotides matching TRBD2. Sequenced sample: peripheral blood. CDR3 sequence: CASSKGLGSYNEQFF. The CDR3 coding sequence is TGTGCCAGCAGTAAGGGACTAGGCTCCTACAATGAGCAGTTCTTC.